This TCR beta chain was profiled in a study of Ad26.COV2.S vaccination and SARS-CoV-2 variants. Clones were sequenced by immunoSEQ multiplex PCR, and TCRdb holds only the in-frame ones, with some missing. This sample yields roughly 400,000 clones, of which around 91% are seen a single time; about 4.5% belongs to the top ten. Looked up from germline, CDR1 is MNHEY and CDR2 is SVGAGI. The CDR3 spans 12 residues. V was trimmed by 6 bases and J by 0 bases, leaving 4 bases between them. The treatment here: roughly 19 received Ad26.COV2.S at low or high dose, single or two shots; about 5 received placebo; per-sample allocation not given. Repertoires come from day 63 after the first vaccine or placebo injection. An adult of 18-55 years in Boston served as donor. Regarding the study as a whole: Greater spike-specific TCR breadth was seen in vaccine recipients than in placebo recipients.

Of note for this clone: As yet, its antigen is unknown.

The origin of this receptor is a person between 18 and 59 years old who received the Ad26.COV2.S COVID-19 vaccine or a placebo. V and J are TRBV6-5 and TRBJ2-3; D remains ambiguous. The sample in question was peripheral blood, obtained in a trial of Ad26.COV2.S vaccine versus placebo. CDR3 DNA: TGTGCCAGCAGCCGAAGCACAGATACGCAGTATTTT. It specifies CASSRSTDTQYF.